This is a list of T cell receptor beta chains from one sample in a study of T cell responses to AZD1222 COVID-19 vaccine. Sequenced by immunoSEQ multiplex PCR; TCRdb stores in-frame clones only, minus some. The sample lists 100,000 or so clones, about 87% occurring once. Specimen: peripheral blood, collected on day 0 of AZD1222 vaccination. The receptors come from an adult in good health. The CDR3 runs from the conserved cysteine through the conserved F or W. Each record gives: J gene, clone size, V gene, D gene, CDR3 protein, CDR3 DNA. D genes are given only for firm matches. Clone size is shown for a subset of rows, as once, few, many or a class of expanded clone.

J: TRBJ1-2
size: once
V: TRBV5-4
D: -
CDR3: CASSLVVPGGANYGYTF
DNA: TGTGCCAGCAGCTTGGTAGTTCCGGGGGGCGCTAACTATGGCTACACCTTC

J: TRBJ1-5
size: -
V: TRBV6-2/TRBV6-3
D: -
CDR3: CASSYGRTNQPQHF
DNA: TGTGCCAGCAGTTACGGCAGAACAAATCAGCCCCAGCATTTT

J: TRBJ1-1
size: -
V: TRBV5-4
D: -
CDR3: CASSQGSRGTEAFF
DNA: TGTGCCAGCAGCCAGGGTAGTAGGGGCACTGAAGCTTTCTTT

J: TRBJ1-1
size: -
V: TRBV28
D: -
CDR3: CASTPWIDTEAFF
DNA: TGTGCCAGCACCCCCTGGATCGACACTGAAGCTTTCTTT

J: TRBJ2-5
size: -
V: TRBV18
D: -
CDR3: CASSLSLQETQYF
DNA: TGTGCCAGCTCACTCTCATTACAAGAGACCCAGTACTTC

J: TRBJ1-4
size: once
V: TRBV7-2
D: -
CDR3: CASSQGATNEKLFF
DNA: TGTGCCAGCAGCCAGGGTGCAACTAATGAAAAACTGTTTTTT

J: TRBJ1-1
size: few
V: TRBV19
D: -
CDR3: CASSIGRGGAEAFF
DNA: TGTGCCAGTAGTATAGGGCGAGGAGGCGCTGAAGCTTTCTTT

J: TRBJ2-1
size: -
V: TRBV4-1
D: TRBD1
CDR3: CASSQPTGTGNEQFF
DNA: TGCGCCAGCAGCCAACCGACAGGGACCGGGAATGAGCAGTTCTTC

J: TRBJ2-1
size: -
V: TRBV6-5
D: TRBD1
CDR3: CASSHRDRGHNEQFF
DNA: TGTGCCAGCAGTCACCGGGACAGGGGTCACAATGAGCAGTTCTTC

J: TRBJ2-7
size: -
V: TRBV5-5
D: -
CDR3: CASSLEGQGIYEQYF
DNA: TGTGCCAGCAGCTTGGAGGGGCAGGGAATTTACGAGCAGTACTTC

J: TRBJ1-2
size: -
V: TRBV30
D: -
CDR3: CAWSPQTYGYTF
DNA: TGTGCCTGGAGTCCCCAGACCTATGGCTACACCTTC

J: TRBJ2-4
size: -
V: TRBV7-2
D: TRBD1
CDR3: CASTPTGGINIQYF
DNA: TGTGCCAGCACCCCGACAGGGGGAATAAACATTCAGTACTTC

J: TRBJ1-5
size: once
V: TRBV30
D: -
CDR3: CAWNDMRNQPQHF
DNA: TGTGCCTGGAATGACATGCGCAATCAGCCCCAGCATTTT

J: TRBJ1-1
size: -
V: TRBV6-1
D: -
CDR3: CASSESIMNTEAFF
DNA: TGTGCCAGCAGTGAGAGTATCATGAACACTGAAGCTTTCTTT